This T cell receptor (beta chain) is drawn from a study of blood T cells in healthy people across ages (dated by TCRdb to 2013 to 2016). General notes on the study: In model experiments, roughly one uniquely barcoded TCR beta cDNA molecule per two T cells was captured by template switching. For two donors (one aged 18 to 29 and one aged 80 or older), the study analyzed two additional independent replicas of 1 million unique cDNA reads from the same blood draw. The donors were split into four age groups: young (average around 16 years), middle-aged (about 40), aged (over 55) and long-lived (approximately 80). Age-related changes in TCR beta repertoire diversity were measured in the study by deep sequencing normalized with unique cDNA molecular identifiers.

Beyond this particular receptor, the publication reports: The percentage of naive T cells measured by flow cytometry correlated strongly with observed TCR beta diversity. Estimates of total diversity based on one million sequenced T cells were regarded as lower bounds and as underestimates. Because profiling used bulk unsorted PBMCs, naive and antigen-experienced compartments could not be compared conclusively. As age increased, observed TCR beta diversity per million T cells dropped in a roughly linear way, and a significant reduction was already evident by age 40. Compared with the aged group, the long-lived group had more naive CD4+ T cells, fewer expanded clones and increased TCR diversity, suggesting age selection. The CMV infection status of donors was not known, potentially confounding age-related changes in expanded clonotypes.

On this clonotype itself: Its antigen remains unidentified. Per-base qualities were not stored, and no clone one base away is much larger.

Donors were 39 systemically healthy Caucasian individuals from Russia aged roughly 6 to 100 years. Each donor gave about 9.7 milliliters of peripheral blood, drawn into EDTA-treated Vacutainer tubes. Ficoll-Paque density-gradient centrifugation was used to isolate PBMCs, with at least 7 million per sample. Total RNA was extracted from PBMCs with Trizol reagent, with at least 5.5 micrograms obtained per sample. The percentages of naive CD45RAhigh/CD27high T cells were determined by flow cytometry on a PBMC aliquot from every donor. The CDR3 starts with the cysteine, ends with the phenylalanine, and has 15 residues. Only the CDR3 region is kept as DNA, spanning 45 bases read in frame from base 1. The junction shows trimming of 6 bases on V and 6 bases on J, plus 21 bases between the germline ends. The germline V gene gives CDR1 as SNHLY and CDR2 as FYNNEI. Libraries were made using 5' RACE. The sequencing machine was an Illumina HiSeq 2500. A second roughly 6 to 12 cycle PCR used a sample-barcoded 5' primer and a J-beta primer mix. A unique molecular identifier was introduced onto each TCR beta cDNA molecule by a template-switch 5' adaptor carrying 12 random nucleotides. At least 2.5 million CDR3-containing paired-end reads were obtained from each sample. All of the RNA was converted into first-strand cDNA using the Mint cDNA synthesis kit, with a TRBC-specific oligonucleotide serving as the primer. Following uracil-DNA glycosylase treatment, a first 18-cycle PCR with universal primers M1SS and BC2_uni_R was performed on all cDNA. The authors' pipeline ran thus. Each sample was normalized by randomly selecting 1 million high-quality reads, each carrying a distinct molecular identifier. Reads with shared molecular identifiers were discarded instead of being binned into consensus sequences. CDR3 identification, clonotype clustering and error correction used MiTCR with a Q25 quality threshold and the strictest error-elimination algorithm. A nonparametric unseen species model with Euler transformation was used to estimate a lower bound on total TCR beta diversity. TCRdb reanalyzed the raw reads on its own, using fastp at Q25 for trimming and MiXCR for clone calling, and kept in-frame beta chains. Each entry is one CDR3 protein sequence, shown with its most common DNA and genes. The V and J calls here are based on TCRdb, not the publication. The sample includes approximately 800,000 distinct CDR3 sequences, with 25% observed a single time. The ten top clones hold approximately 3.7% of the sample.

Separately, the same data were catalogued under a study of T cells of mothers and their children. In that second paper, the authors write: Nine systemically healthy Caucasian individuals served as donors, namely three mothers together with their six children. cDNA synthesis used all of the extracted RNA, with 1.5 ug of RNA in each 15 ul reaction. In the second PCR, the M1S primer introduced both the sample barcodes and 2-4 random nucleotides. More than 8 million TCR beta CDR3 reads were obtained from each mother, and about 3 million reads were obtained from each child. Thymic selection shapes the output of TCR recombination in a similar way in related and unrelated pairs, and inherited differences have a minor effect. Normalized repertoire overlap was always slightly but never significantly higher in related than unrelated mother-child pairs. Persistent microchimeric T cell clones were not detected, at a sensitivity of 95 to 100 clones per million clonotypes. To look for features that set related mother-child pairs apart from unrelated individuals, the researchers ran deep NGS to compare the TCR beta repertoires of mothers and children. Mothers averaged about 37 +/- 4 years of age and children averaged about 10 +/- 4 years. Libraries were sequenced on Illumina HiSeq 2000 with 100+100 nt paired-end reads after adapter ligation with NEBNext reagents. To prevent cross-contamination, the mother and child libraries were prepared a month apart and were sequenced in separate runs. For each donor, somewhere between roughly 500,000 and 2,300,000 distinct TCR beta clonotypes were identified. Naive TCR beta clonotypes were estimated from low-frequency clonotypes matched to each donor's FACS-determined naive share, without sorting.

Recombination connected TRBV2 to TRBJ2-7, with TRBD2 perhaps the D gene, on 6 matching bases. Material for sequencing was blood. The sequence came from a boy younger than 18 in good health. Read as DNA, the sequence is TGTGCCAGCAGCTGGAGTCGGGAGTCCGAATCCGAGCAGTACTTC. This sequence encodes CASSWSRESESEQYF.